This TCR beta chain came from a study of identical twins. Template switching introduced a universal primer site, and the cDNA bore unique molecular identifiers. TCRdb re-called the 5' RACE reads through MiXCR, storing one row per CDR3 protein. The sample has 1.5 million to 2 million distinct CDR3 sequences; roughly 35% are singletons. Germline loops: CDR1 DFQATT, CDR2 SNEGSKA (reference sequence). The CDR3 extends over 16 amino acids. J lost 5 bases, V lost 1 base, and 9 bases had no gene match. The chain combines TRBV20-1 with TRBJ2-2, with 8 bases matching TRBD2. This clonotype originated in a newborn girl in good health. What was sequenced was cord blood. CDR3 amino acids: CSARVAGSRGTGELFF. DNA of the CDR3: TGCAGTGCTAGAGTAGCGGGATCCCGGGGTACCGGGGAGCTGTTTTTT.